Presented here are 17 T cell receptor beta chains from one specimen sequenced in a study of cytomegalovirus exposure and HLA in healthy donors (dated by TCRdb to the late 2010s). Library prep was done by the immunoSEQ multiplex PCR assay. For the multiplex PCR, a mixture combining 60 forward primers for TCR Vbeta segments and 13 reverse primers for TCR Jbeta segments was used. Entries here come from immuneACCESS through TCRdb and include only in-frame sequences with V and J called. Some clones fail to appear in such tables; in the studies checked, an unresolved V gene covers under half of the shortfall, and the cause of the remainder is unknown. The sample profile shows over 85,000 clones; around 84% of them were found once. Roughly 1.3% of the sample rests with the top ten. Sample: PBMCs. The receptors were gathered from a woman in her 30s in good health and CMV-seronegative.

The CDR3: CASSSLAGGKTQYF. CDR3 in DNA: TGTGCCAGCAGCAGCCTAGCGGGGGGAAAGACCCAGTACTTC. The chain uses TRBV13 and TRBJ2-5; 11 nucleotides align to TRBD2. This CDR3 is built from 14 residues. CDR1 PRHDT and CDR2 FYEKMQ come from the germline V gene (reference sequence). V was clipped by 5 bases and J by 6 bases; unmatched bases: 5.

In regard to this clone: One end of the junction does not line up with germline, which may come from a read error. The J gene is TRBJ1-3, the V gene TRBV2; a weak D match, TRBD1 (6 bases). The CDR3 covers 12 residues. Germline V gene sequence: CDR1 SNHLY, CDR2 FYNNEI. This chain's CDR3 is CASSAFQGRSGF. The CDR3 nucleotides are TGTGCCAGCAGTGCGTTTCAGGGGCGATCAGGGTTT.

The chain carries TRBV6-5 and TRBJ1-2; D gene ambiguous. This CDR3 has 11 amino acids. Germline CDR1 reads MNHEY; CDR2 reads SVGAGI. V gave up 8 bases and J gave up 8 bases, with 12 bases separating them. The CDR3 protein is CASSRGSGYTF. The CDR3 DNA sequence: TGTGCCAGCTCACGAGGGTCCGGCTACACCTTC.

The genes are TRBV13 and TRBJ2-2; D not resolved. V was cut by 0 bases and J by 9 bases, with 11 bases left in between. The CDR3 is 14 amino acids. Germline CDR1 is PRHDT and CDR2 is FYEKMQ (reference sequence). As DNA, the CDR3 is TGTGCCAGCAGCTTAGGGAGGAGTGACCGGGAGCTGTTTTTT. Its translation: CASSLGRSDRELFF.

This chain joins TRBV5-1 and TRBJ1-2; 8 bases fit TRBD1. The CDR3 is made up of 15 amino acids. V shed 2 bases, J shed 2 bases, and the junction held 5 bases outside the gene matches. Germline lookup yields CDR1 SGHRS and CDR2 YFSETQ. CDR3 nucleotide sequence: TGCGCCAGCAGCTTAACCGGGACAGGCAACTATGGCTACACCTTC. Translation: CASSLTGTGNYGYTF.

This sequence joins TRBV7-9 and TRBJ2-4; TRBD2 might be the D (6 bases). The ends were cut back, 1 base at V and 0 bases at J, with 13 bases in the middle. Germline V gene lookup returns CDR1 SEHNR and CDR2 FQNEAQ (reference sequence). CDR3 length: 17 residues. CDR3 in amino acids: CASSLGVVGGAKNIQYF. DNA of the CDR3: TGTGCCAGCAGCTTAGGAGTGGTGGGGGGAGCCAAAAACATTCAGTACTTC. Variable domain in full (rest from reference TRBV7-9 and TRBJ2-4): DTGVSQNPRHKITKRGQNVTFRCDPISEHNRLYWYRQTLGQGPEFLTYFQNEAQLEKSRLLSDRFSAERPKGSFSTLEIQRTEQGDSAMYLCASSLGVVGGAKNIQYFGAGTRLSVL.

The chain carries TRBV10-3 and TRBJ1-5; D gene ambiguous. The germline V and J ends were trimmed by 4 bases and 4 bases, with 11 bases remaining between them. The CDR3 is 14 residues long. Germline V gives CDR1 ENHRY, CDR2 SYGVKD. CDR3 nucleotides: TGTGCCATCAGTGCTGGAACAGTGAATCAGCCCCAGCATTTT. Its protein is CAISAGTVNQPQHF.

The gene calls are TRBV14 and TRBJ2-5; TRBD2 is a possible D gene (6 bases). Judging by the DNA end, TRBJ2-7 fits better; the J call may be wrong. The CDR3 consists of 12 residues. CDR1 and CDR2 (germline): SGHDN, FVKESK. The CDR3 spells CASSRDFYEQYF. Here the CDR3 DNA reads TGTGCCAGCAGCAGGGACTTCTACGAGCAGTACTTC.

The V call is TRBV6-5, the J call TRBJ1-5, with 10 bases that match TRBD1. Germline CDR1 reads MNHEY; CDR2 reads SVGAGI. This CDR3 region has 14 residues. J gave up 4 bases and V 5 bases, and 2 bases lay outside the gene matches. The CDR3 here is CASSRQGANQPQHF. The DNA of the CDR3 is TGTGCCAGCAGTAGACAGGGGGCAAATCAGCCCCAGCATTTT.

The V and J genes are TRBV18 and TRBJ2-7; a weak D match, TRBD1 (5 bases). Trimming left V 3 bases short and J 2 bases short, with 8 bases between. Germline lookup yields CDR1 KGHSH and CDR2 LQKENI. The CDR3 runs to 13 residues. CDR3 protein: CASSPDITYEQYF. The CDR3 bases are TGTGCCAGCTCACCGGACATCACCTACGAGCAGTACTTC.

The chain uses TRBV29-1 and TRBJ1-1; perhaps TRBD1 as D (5 bases). Germline V gene data show CDR1 as SQVTM and CDR2 as ANQGSEA. The CDR3 covers 12 residues. The V and J ends lost 7 bases and 1 base respectively, with 10 bases between them. The CDR3 nucleotides are TGCAGCGCTTATACAGGGAACACTGAAGCTTTCTTT. It encodes CSAYTGNTEAFF.

Here the CDR3 DNA reads TGTGCCAGCAGTGTGGGGGCTCCTCGAACTGAAGCTTTCTTT. Translation: CASSVGAPRTEAFF. The rearrangement joins TRBV6-1 to TRBJ1-1; a possible D gene is TRBD1 (6 bases). This CDR3 is built from 14 residues. From germline, CDR1 is MNHNS and CDR2 SASEGT. V was pared by 4 bases and J by 5 bases, with 14 bases between.

This clone turned up a few times. V and J are TRBV10-2 and TRBJ2-3; 7 positions match TRBD2. CDR1 is WSHSY, CDR2 SAAADI, per germline. V shed 10 bases and J 2 bases; nucleotides not matched to a gene: 9. This CDR3 has 14 residues. CDR3 bases: TGCGCCACCCAGCGCGGGAGTCCCACAGATACGCAGTATTTT. Its translation is CATQRGSPTDTQYF.

The CDR3 reads CASSEATGNSGNTIYF. DNA of the CDR3: TGTGCCAGCAGTGAGGCAACAGGGAACTCTGGAAACACCATATATTTT. V usage is TRBV28 and J usage is TRBJ1-3, with D maybe TRBD1 (6 bases). Germline CDR1 and CDR2: MDHEN and SYDVKM. The V end lost 5 bases, the J end lost 0 bases, and 14 bases lay between the germline ends. This CDR3 spans 16 amino acids.

This chain links TRBV6-5 with TRBJ2-1; 8 bases are a match to TRBD2. Germline V gene data show CDR1 as MNHEY and CDR2 as SVGAGI. V lost 7 bases and J lost 7; bases outside the gene matches: 12. This CDR3 is built from 15 residues. CDR3 sequence (DNA): TGTGCCAGCACTGACCCCGGGGGGGCTAGTAATGAGCAGTTCTTC. Amino acid sequence: CASTDPGGASNEQFF.

The chain couples TRBV29-1 to TRBJ2-1; TRBD2 aligns across 10 bases. The V gene's germline CDR1 is SQVTM and CDR2 ANQGSEA. The CDR3 has 14 residues. V was pared by 7 bases and J by 4 bases, with 7 bases of the junction left unmatched. Here the CDR3 reads CSGEASGGYNEQFF. The CDR3 coding sequence is TGCAGCGGGGAGGCTAGCGGGGGATACAATGAGCAGTTCTTC.

The V gene is TRBV9, the J gene TRBJ2-7; 7 bases line up with TRBD2. The germline CDR1 and CDR2 sequences are SGDLS and YYNGEE. With 0 bases clipped from V and 0 bases from J, the junction kept 6 bases outside the gene matches. The CDR3 has 16 residues. The CDR3 region is CASSVGGGRYSYEQYF. In DNA, the CDR3 is TGTGCCAGCAGCGTAGGGGGGGGAAGGTACTCCTACGAGCAGTACTTC.